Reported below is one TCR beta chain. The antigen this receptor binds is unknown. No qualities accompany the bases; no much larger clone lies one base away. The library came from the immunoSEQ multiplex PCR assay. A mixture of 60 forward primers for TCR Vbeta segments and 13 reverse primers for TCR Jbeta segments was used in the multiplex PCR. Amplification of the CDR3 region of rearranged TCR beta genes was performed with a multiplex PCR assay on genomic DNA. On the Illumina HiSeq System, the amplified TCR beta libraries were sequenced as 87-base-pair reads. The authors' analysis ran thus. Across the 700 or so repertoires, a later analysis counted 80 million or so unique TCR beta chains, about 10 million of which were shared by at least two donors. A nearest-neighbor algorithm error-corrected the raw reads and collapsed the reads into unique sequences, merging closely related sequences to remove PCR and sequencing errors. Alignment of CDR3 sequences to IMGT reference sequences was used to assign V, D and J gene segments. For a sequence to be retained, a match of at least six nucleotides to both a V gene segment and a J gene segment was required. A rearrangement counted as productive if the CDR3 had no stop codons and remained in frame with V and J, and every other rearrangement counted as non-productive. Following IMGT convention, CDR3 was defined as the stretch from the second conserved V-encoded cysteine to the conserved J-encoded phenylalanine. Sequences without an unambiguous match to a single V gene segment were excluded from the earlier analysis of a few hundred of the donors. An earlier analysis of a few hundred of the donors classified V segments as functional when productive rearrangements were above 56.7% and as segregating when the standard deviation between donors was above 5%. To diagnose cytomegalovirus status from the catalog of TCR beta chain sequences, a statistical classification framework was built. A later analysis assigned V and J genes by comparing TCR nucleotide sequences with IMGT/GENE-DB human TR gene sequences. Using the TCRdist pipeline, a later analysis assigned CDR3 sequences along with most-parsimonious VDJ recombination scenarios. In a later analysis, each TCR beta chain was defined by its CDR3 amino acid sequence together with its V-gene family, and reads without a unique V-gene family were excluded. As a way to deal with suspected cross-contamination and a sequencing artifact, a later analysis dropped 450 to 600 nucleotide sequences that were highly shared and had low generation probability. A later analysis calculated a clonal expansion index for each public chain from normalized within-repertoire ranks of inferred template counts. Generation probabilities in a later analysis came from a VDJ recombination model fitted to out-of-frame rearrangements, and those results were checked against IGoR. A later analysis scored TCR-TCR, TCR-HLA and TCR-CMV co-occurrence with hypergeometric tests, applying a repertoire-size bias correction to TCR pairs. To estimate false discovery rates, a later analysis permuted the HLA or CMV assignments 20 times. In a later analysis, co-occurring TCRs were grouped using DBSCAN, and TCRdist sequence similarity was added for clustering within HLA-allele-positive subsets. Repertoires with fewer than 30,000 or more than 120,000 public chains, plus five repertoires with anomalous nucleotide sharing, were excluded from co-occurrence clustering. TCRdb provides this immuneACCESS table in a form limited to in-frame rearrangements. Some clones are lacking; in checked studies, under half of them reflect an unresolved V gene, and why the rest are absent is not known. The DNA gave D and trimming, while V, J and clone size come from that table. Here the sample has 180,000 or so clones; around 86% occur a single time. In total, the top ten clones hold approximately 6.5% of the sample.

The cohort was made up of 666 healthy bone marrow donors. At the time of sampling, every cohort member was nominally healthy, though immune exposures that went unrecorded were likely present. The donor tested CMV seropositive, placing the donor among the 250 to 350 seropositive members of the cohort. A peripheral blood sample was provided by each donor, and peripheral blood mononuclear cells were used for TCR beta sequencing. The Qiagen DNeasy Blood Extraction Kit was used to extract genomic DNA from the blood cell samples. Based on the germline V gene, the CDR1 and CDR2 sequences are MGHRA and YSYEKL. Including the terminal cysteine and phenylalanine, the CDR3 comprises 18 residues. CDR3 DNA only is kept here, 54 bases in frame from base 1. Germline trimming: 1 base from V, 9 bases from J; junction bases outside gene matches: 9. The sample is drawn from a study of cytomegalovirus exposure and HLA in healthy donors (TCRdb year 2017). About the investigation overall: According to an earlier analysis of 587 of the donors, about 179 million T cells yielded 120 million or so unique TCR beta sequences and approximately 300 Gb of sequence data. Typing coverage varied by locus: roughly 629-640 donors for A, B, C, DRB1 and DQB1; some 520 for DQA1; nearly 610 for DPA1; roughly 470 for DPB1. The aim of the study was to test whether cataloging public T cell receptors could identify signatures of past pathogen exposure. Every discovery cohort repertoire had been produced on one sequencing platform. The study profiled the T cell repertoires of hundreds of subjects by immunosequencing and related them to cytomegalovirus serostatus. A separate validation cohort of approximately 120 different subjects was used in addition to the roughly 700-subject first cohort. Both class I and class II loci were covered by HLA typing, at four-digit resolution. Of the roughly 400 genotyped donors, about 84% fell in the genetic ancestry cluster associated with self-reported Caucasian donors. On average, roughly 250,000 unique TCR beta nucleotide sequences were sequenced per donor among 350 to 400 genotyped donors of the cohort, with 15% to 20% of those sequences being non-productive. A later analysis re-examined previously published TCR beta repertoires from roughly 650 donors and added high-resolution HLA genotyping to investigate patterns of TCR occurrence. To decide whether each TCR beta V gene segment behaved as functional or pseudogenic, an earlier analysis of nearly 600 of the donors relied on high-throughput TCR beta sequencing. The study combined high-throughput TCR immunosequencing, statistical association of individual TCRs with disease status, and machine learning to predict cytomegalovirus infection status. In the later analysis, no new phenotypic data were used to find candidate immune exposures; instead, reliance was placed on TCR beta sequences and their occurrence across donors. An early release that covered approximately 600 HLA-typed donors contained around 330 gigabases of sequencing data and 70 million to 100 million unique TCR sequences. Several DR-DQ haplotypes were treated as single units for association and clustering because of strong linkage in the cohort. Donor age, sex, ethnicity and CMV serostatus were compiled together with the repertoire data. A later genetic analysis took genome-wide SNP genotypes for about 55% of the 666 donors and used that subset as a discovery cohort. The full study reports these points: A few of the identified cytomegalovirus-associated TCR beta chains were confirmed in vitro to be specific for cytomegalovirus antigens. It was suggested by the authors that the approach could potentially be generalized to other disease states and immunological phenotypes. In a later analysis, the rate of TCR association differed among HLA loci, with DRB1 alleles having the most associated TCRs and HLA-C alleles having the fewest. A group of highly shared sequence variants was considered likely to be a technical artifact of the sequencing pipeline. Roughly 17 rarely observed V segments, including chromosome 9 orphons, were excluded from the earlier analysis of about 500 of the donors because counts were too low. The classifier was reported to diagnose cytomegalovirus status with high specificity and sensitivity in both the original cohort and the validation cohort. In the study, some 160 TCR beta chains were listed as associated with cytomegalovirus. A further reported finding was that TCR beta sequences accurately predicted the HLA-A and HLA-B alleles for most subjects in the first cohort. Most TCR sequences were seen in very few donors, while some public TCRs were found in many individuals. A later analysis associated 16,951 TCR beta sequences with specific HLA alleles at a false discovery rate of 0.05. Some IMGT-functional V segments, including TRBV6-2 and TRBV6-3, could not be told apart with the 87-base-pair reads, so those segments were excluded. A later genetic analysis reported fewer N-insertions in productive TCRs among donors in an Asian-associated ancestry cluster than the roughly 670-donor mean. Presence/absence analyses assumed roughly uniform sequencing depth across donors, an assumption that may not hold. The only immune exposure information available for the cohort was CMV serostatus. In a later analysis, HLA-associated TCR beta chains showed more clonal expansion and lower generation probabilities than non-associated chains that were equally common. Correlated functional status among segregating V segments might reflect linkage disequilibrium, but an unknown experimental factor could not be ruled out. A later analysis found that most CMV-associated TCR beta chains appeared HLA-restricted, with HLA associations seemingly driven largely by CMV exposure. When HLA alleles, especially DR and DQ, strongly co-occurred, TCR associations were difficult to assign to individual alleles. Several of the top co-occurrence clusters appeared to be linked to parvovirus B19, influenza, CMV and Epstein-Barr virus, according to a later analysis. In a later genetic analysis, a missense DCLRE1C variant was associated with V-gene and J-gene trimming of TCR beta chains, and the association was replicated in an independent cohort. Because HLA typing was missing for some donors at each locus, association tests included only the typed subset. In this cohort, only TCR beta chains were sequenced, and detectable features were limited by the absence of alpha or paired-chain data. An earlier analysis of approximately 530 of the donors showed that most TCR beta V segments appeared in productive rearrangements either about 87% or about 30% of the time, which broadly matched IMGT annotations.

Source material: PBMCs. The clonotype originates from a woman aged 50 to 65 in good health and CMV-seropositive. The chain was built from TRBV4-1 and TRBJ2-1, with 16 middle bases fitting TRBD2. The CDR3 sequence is CASSQGPGLAGGRGEQFF. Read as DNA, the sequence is TGCGCCAGCAGCCAAGGACCGGGACTAGCGGGAGGGCGAGGTGAGCAGTTCTTC.